This is a list of T cell receptor beta chains from one sample in a study of beta chain features in type 1 diabetes. Measured with immunoSEQ multiplex PCR; TCRdb has only the in-frame clones, and not every one. The profile shows roughly 400,000 clones, more than 12% of them singletons. The sequencing sample was made of naive CD4+ T cells from blood. All receptors derive from a woman in her late teens or twenties in good health. Each CDR3 is given with its conserved first and last residue. D genes are given only for firm matches. The size field is filled for only some rows; it gives once, few, many or a size class.

d_call,v_call,j_call,clone_size,cdr3_aa
TRBD1,TRBV5-5,TRBJ2-1,NA,CASSGTAGNEQFF
NA,TRBV5-1,TRBJ2-4,NA,CASSPMEEWRNIQYF
NA,TRBV18,TRBJ2-7,few,CASSIDRAGEQYF
NA,TRBV10-3,TRBJ2-5,NA,CAIRSLSEETQYF
NA,TRBV15,TRBJ2-2,NA,CATSLRGTGELFF
TRBD1,TRBV7-9,TRBJ1-4,few,CASSLGDSEKLFF
TRBD1,TRBV9,TRBJ1-4,NA,CASSALPGQAKLFF
TRBD1,TRBV29-1,TRBJ1-5,few,CSVGSGPGGGNQPQHF
TRBD1,TRBV6-1,TRBJ1-1,once,CASNPGQGNTEAFF
NA,TRBV18,TRBJ2-3,few,CASSPSTVTTQYF
TRBD2,TRBV7-9,TRBJ2-5,NA,CASSPGLAGAETQYF
NA,TRBV28,TRBJ2-5,few,CASRPWRAGETQYF
NA,TRBV15,TRBJ2-5,few,CATSRERQVQETQYF
TRBD2,TRBV19,TRBJ2-3,NA,CASTPSSLAGADTQYF
TRBD1,TRBV4-1,TRBJ2-7,NA,CASSRGTGKDEQYF
NA,TRBV15,TRBJ2-2,NA,CATSRGRGNTGELFF
TRBD1,TRBV7-2,TRBJ2-3,few,CASSFQGALGTDTQYF
NA,TRBV30,TRBJ2-3,NA,CAWGGLRDTQYF
TRBD1,TRBV19,TRBJ1-2,NA,CATLSGTALYGYTF
NA,TRBV29-1,TRBJ2-5,NA,CSVFRETQYF
NA,TRBV19,TRBJ2-7,NA,CASSMDTASYEQYF
TRBD2,TRBV30,TRBJ2-7,NA,CAWRTSGVGEQYF
NA,TRBV7-2,TRBJ1-2,NA,CASSSDRLYGYTF
TRBD1,TRBV6-5,TRBJ2-7,NA,CASSYDRVSYEQYF
NA,TRBV7-2,TRBJ2-2,NA,CASSLEAAVITGELFF
NA,TRBV28,TRBJ2-5,few,CASSFVPETQYF
TRBD2,TRBV5-1,TRBJ2-1,NA,CASSPTSGTYNEQFF
NA,TRBV19,TRBJ2-7,NA,CASIGTSSDEQYF
NA,TRBV7-9,TRBJ1-5,few,CASSSPGPQHF
TRBD1,TRBV4-2,TRBJ2-3,NA,CASSQDYVQGQGFTDTQYF
NA,TRBV18,TRBJ2-3,few,CASSLPGSITDTQYF
NA,TRBV30,TRBJ1-5,NA,CAWSVLGGNGIQPQHF
TRBD2,TRBV5-1,TRBJ2-1,NA,CASSWTGTSGYSYNEQFF